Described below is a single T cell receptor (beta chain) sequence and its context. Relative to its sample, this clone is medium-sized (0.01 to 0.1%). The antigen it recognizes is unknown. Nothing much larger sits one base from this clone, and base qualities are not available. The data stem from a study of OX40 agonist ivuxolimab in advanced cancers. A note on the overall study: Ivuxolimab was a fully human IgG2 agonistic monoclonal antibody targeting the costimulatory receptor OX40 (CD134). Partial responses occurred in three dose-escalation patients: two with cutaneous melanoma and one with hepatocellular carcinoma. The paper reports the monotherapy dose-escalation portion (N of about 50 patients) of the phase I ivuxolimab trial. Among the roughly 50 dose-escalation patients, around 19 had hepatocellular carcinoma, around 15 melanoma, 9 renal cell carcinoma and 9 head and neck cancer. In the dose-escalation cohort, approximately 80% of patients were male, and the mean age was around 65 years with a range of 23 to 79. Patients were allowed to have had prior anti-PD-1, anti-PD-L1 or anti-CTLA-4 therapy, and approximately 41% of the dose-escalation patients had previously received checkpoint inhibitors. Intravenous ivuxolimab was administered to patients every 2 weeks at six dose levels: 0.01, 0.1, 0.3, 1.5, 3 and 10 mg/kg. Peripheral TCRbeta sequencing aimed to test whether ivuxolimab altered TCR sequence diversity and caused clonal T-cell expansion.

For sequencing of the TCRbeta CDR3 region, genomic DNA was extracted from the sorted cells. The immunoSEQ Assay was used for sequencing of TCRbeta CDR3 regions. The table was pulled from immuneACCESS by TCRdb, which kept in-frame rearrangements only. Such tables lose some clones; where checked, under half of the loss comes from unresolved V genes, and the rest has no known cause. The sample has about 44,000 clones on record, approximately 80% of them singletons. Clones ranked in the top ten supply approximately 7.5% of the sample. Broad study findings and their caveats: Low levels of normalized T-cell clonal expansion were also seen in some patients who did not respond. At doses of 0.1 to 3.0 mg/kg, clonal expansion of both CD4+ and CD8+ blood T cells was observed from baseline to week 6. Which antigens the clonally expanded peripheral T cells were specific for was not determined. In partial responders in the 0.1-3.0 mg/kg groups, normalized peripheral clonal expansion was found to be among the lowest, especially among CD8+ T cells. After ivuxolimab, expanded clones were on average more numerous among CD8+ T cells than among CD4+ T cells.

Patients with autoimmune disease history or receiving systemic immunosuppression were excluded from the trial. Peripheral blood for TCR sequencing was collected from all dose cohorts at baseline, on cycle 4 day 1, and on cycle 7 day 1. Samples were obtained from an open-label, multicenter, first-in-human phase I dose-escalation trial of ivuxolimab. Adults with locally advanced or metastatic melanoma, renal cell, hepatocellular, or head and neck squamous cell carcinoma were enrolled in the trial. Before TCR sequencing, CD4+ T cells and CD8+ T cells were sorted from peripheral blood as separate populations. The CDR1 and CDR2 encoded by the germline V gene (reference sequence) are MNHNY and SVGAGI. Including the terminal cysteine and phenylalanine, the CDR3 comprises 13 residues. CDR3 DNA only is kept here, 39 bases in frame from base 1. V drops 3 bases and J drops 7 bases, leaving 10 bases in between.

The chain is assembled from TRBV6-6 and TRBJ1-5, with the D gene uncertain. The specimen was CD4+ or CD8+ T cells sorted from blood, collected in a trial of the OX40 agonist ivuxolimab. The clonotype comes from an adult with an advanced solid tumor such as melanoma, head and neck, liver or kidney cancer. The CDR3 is CASSYPQAQPQHF. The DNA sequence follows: TGTGCCAGCAGTTATCCCCAGGCACAGCCCCAGCATTTT.